The 29 T cell receptor beta chains below come from one sample, sequenced in a study of spatial heterogeneity in lung cancer. As for time point: sample taken at primary tumor resection. No cells were sorted before sequencing. The whole RNA sequenced was extracted from tumor, nontumor lung or frozen PBMC. TCRdb itself ran the 5' RACE reads through MiXCR, one entry per CDR3 protein. This sample has 24,000 or so distinct CDR3 sequences, with approximately 3.3% found just once. Sequenced here: PBMCs, sampled at surgery. These receptors originate from a female donor with early-stage non-small cell lung cancer.

The rearrangement uses TRBV6-2 or TRBV6-3 and TRBJ1-5, with D possibly matching TRBD1 (6 bases). The V and J ends lost 0 bases and 4 bases respectively, with 19 bases between them. CDR3 length: 18 residues. Germline lookup yields CDR1 MNHEY and CDR2 SVGEGT. The CDR3 loop is CASSYSREGVLRNQPQHF. The CDR3 DNA follows: TGTGCCAGCAGTTACTCCCGCGAGGGGGTATTGCGGAATCAGCCCCAGCATTTT.

This clonotype was seen many times. This chain links TRBV14 with TRBJ2-1, with a tentative D call TRBD2 (6 bases). This CDR3 has 13 residues. Deletions cut 5 bases from V and 8 bases from J, with 13 bases between. In germline, CDR1 is SGHDN, CDR2 FVKESK. CDR3 amino acids: CASSLTSIDEQFF. For the CDR3, the DNA is TGTGCCAGCAGCTTGACTAGTATCGATGAGCAGTTCTTC.

This clonotype was counted many times. This chain connects TRBV5-1 to TRBJ2-1, with 14 nucleotides matching TRBD2. Germline assignment: CDR1 SGHRS and CDR2 YFSETQ. Losses at the gene ends were 2 bases for V and 6 bases for J; bases not matched to a gene: 25. The CDR3 length is 23 residues. The CDR3: CASSLGTAKSSTRTSGRFNEQFF. The CDR3 coding sequence is TGCGCCAGCAGCTTAGGGACAGCAAAATCTTCAACCCGGACTAGCGGGAGGTTCAATGAGCAGTTCTTC. Full variable domain (missing parts from reference TRBV5-1 and TRBJ2-1): KAGVTQTPRYLIKTRGQQVTLSCSPISGHRSVSWYQQTPGQGLQFLFEYFSETQRNKGNFPGRFSGRQFSNSRSEMNVSTLELGDSALYLCASSLGTAKSSTRTSGRFNEQFFGPGTRLTVL.

In this sample, this clonotype turned up many times. This rearrangement joins TRBV14 to TRBJ2-1, with 8 bases aligning to TRBD2. V shed 4 bases and J 8 bases; nucleotides not matched to a gene: 10. Germline V gene lookup returns CDR1 SGHDN and CDR2 FVKESK. This CDR3 has 15 residues. The CDR3 nucleotides read TGTGCCAGCAGCCTAGACGCGGGAGGCATCGATGAGCAGTTCTTC. The encoded protein is CASSLDAGGIDEQFF.

This clonotype appeared many times. The CDR3 protein is CASSSPTSGWGNEQFF. The CDR3 DNA reads as TGTGCCAGCAGCTCGCCGACTAGCGGCTGGGGGAATGAGCAGTTCTTC. The chain recombines TRBV7-8 with TRBJ2-1, with 9 bases identical to TRBD2. Trimming removed 4 bases from V and 7 bases from J; junction bases left unmatched: 11. There are 16 residues in the CDR3. CDR1 is SGHVS and CDR2 is FQNEAQ in the germline V gene.

There are many counts of this clonotype. V gene TRBV7-3 combines with J gene TRBJ2-2, with TRBD1 matching over 10 bases. Germline V gene lookup returns CDR1 SGHTA and CDR2 FQGTGA. The V segment lost 3 bases and the J segment 4 bases; nucleotides outside the gene matches: 8. The CDR3 runs to 17 residues. In DNA, the CDR3 is TGTGCCAGCAGCTTCCCGACCGGGACAGGGGCCACCGGGGAGCTGTTTTTT. Translated, it gives CASSFPTGTGATGELFF. The whole variable domain, remainder taken from reference TRBV7-3 and TRBJ2-2, is GAGVSQTPSNKVTEKGKYVELRCDPISGHTALYWYRQSLGQGPEFLIYFQGTGAADDSGLPNDRFFAVRPEGSVSTLKIQRTERGDSAVYLCASSFPTGTGATGELFFGEGSRLTVL.

This clonotype was observed at least ten times. The chain is built from TRBV7-8 and TRBJ2-7; possibly TRBD2 for D (6 bases). The germline CDR1 and CDR2 sequences are SGHVS and FQNEAQ. The V end lost 7 bases, the J end lost 4 bases, and 20 bases lay between the germline ends. The CDR3 loop spans 15 amino acids. CDR3: CASTQIGGLLYEQYF. In nucleotides, the CDR3 is TGTGCCAGCACCCAAATCGGCGGACTATTGTACGAGCAGTACTTC.

This clonotype was seen at least ten times. The chain combines TRBV7-2 with TRBJ2-3, with TRBD2 identical over 14 bases. This CDR3 is built from 20 residues. Germline lookup yields CDR1 SGHTA and CDR2 FQGNSA. The J segment lost 1 base and the V segment lost 2 bases, leaving 11 bases of the junction unmatched. Here the CDR3 reads CASSLPGLAGGFNGTDTQYF. CDR3 DNA: TGTGCCAGCAGCTTACCCGGACTAGCGGGAGGTTTTAACGGCACAGATACGCAGTATTTT. Full variable domain (remainder filled in from reference TRBV7-2 and TRBJ2-3): GAGVSQSPSNKVTEKGKDVELRCDPISGHTALYWYRQSLGQGLEFLIYFQGNSAPDKSGLPSDRFSAERTGGSVSTLTIQRTQQEDSAVYLCASSLPGLAGGFNGTDTQYFGPGTRLTVL.

This clonotype has at least ten counts. The chain joins TRBV10-3 to TRBJ2-7; D is perhaps TRBD2 (5 bases). V was clipped by 11 bases and J by 3 bases, with 14 bases between them. Germline loops: CDR1 ENHRY, CDR2 SYGVKD. The CDR3 has 12 residues. The CDR3 DNA sequence: TGTGCCGCCCGCCCCGGGGACTACGAGCAGTACTTC. Translation: CAARPGDYEQYF.

In this sample, this clonotype turned up many times. In DNA form, the CDR3 reads TGCAGTGCTAGCCCTTCTACAGAGAACACTGAAGCTTTCTTT. The encoded protein is CSASPSTENTEAFF. The chain links TRBV20-1 to TRBJ1-1; no clear D. Deletions cut 3 bases from V and 1 base from J, with 12 bases between. The CDR3 spans 14 residues. In germline, CDR1 is DFQATT, CDR2 SNEGSKA (reference sequence).

In this sample, this clonotype turned up a few times. This CDR3 reads CASSLAEYTIYF. The CDR3 bases are TGTGCCAGCAGCTTAGCGGAGTACACCATATATTTT. This rearrangement joins TRBV7-9 to TRBJ1-3; D not certain. The V gene's germline CDR1 is SEHNR and CDR2 FQNEAQ (reference sequence). Trimming shortened V by 0 bases and J by 8 bases, and 5 bases separated the two germline ends. This CDR3 contains 12 residues.

This clonotype was counted at least ten times. J is TRBJ2-1 and V is TRBV5-1, with a tentative D call TRBD2 (5 bases). Per the germline V gene, CDR1 is SGHRS and CDR2 is YFSETQ. V was trimmed by 1 base and J by 3 bases, leaving 14 bases between them. The length of the CDR3 is 16 residues. The CDR3 nucleotides read TGCGCCAGCAGCTTGTCATCGCGGGCTTTCTACAATGAGCAGTTCTTC. This translates into CASSLSSRAFYNEQFF. The variable domain in full, with the rest retrieved from reference TRBV5-1 and TRBJ2-1, is KAGVTQTPRYLIKTRGQQVTLSCSPISGHRSVSWYQQTPGQGLQFLFEYFSETQRNKGNFPGRFSGRQFSNSRSEMNVSTLELGDSALYLCASSLSSRAFYNEQFFGPGTRLTVL.

This clonotype was detected many times. This chain uses TRBV20-1 with TRBJ2-1; a weak D match, TRBD2 (5 bases). The CDR3 covers 12 residues. Per the germline V gene, CDR1 is DFQATT and CDR2 is SNEGSKA (reference sequence). The V and J ends lost 0 bases and 10 bases respectively, with 10 bases between them. CDR3 DNA sequence: TGCAGTGCTAGAGATTTGGGAGAAGAGCAGTTCTTC. This sequence encodes CSARDLGEEQFF.

The J gene is TRBJ1-1, the V gene TRBV20-1, with 7 bases aligning to TRBD1. Germline lookup yields CDR1 DFQATT and CDR2 SNEGSKA (reference sequence). This CDR3 has 14 amino acids. The CDR3 DNA follows: TGCAGGCTCCGGGACAGTAAAAAGAACACTGAAGCTTTCTTT. Translated: CRLRDSKKNTEAFF.

This clonotype has more than one count but fewer than ten. V gene TRBV14 combines with J gene TRBJ1-3; D is unresolved. Trimming left V 1 base short and J 0 bases short, with 7 bases between. CDR1 is SGHDN and CDR2 is FVKESK in the germline V gene. This CDR3 has 15 amino acids. CDR3: CASSQGVHSGNTIYF. DNA for the CDR3: TGTGCCAGCAGCCAAGGAGTGCACTCTGGAAACACCATATATTTT.

This clonotype was seen repeatedly, ten times or more. This chain joins TRBV14 and TRBJ2-1; D is unclear. V lost 5 bases to trimming and J lost 6 bases, with 17 bases between them. CDR3 length: 15 amino acids. Per the germline V gene, CDR1 is SGHDN and CDR2 is FVKESK. This CDR3 is CASSVWTLGFNEQFF. In nucleotides, the CDR3 is TGTGCCAGCAGCGTGTGGACCCTAGGATTCAATGAGCAGTTCTTC.

This clonotype occurred many times. The V call is TRBV3-1, the J call TRBJ2-7; D remains unclear. CDR3 length: 11 residues. The V and J ends lost 4 bases and 7 bases respectively, with 8 bases between them. In germline, CDR1 is LGHDT, CDR2 YNNKEL (reference sequence). The CDR3 is CASSLSWEQYF. For the CDR3, the DNA is TGTGCCAGCAGCCTATCTTGGGAGCAGTACTTC.

This clonotype was picked up many times. The junction differs from germline at one of its ends, possibly a read error. The chain couples TRBV24-1 to TRBJ2-1; 8 nucleotides line up with TRBD2. Germline V gene lookup returns CDR1 KGHDR and CDR2 SFDVKD. This CDR3 has 14 residues. The CDR3, as DNA: TGTGCCACCAGTGATGGGCCGGGACTAGGGCACTCGGTCTTC. Its translation is CATSDGPGLGHSVF.

The rearrangement uses TRBV14 and TRBJ1-2; a possible D gene is TRBD1 (5 bases). Germline CDR1 is SGHDN and CDR2 is FVKESK. Deletions cut 1 base from V and 5 bases from J, with 17 bases between. The CDR3 runs 16 residues. The CDR3 is CASSQVGTELRYGYTF. The CDR3, as DNA: TGTGCCAGCAGCCAAGTTGGGACCGAGCTACGGTATGGCTACACCTTC.

This clonotype is deemed medium-sized. The chain couples TRBV27 to TRBJ1-6; D not resolved. Per germline, CDR1 MNHEY and CDR2 SMNVEV (reference sequence). V was trimmed by 7 bases and J by 6 bases, leaving 10 bases between them. This CDR3 has 13 residues. DNA of the CDR3: TGTGCCAGCACTTTCGGCTTTAATTCACCCCTCCACTTT. The encoded protein is CASTFGFNSPLHF.

This clonotype showed up many times. This chain uses TRBV6-4 with TRBJ2-1; TRBD2 agrees at 14 bases. This CDR3 is built from 15 residues. Germline CDR1 MRHNA, CDR2 SNTAGT. J lost 9 bases, V lost 3 bases, and 4 bases had no gene match. The CDR3 bases are TGTGCCAGCAGTGAGGGACTAGCGGGAGACAGTGAGCAGTTCTTC. Translated: CASSEGLAGDSEQFF.

This clonotype was detected ten times or more. The rearrangement uses TRBV4-1 and TRBJ2-7; unclear D gene. The CDR3 is 16 residues long. V was cut by 0 bases and J by 2 bases, with 14 bases left in between. CDR1 and CDR2 from the germline V gene are MGHRA and YSYEKL. As DNA, the CDR3 is TGCGCCAGCAGCCAAGATATCACTTTATCGCCCTACGAGCAGTACTTC. Its protein product is CASSQDITLSPYEQYF.

There are many counts of this clonotype. V gene TRBV6-6 combines with J gene TRBJ1-2; weak D call: TRBD1 (5 bases). The CDR3 contains 13 residues. V shed 5 bases and J shed 4 bases, with 11 bases lying between them. CDR1 MNHNY and CDR2 SVGAGI come from the germline V gene (reference sequence). CDR3 amino acids: CASSPDRVYGYTF. In nucleotides, the CDR3 is TGTGCCAGCAGTCCAGACAGAGTCTATGGCTACACCTTC.

At least ten counts were recorded for this clonotype. The chain carries TRBV2 and TRBJ1-5; D remains ambiguous. Trimming took 1 base from V and 6 from J, leaving 7 bases between them. CDR1 SNHLY and CDR2 FYNNEI come from the germline V gene. The CDR3 covers 13 residues. The CDR3 DNA reads TGTGCCAGCAGTGAAGAAAGGATTCAGCCCCAGCATTTT. Its translation: CASSEERIQPQHF.

This clonotype was seen many times. The rearrangement uses TRBV7-2 and TRBJ1-4, with D unclear. The V and J ends lost 1 base and 3 bases respectively, with 15 bases between them. Germline-derived CDR1 and CDR2 are SGHTA and FQGNSA. The CDR3 extends over 17 amino acids. CDR3 amino acids: CASSLDRFDTSNEKLFF. In nucleotides, the CDR3 is TGTGCCAGCAGCTTAGACCGATTCGACACATCTAATGAAAAACTGTTTTTT.

There are many counts of this clonotype. The rearrangement joins TRBV10-3 to TRBJ2-3, with 8 positions matching TRBD2. CDR1 ENHRY and CDR2 SYGVKD come from the germline V gene. The CDR3 is 16 residues long. The trim removed 3 bases at V and 4 bases at J, leaving 9 bases unmatched. The DNA of the CDR3 is TGTGCCATCAGTGACGTCCTTAGCGGGATCCCAGATACGCAGTATTTT. Translating it yields CAISDVLSGIPDTQYF.

This clonotype was detected many times. This sequence joins TRBV2 and TRBJ2-1; 10 positions match TRBD2. This CDR3 has 16 residues. Trimming took 6 bases from V and 9 from J; bases not matched to a gene: 14. Per germline, CDR1 SNHLY and CDR2 FYNNEI. The CDR3 DNA is TGTGCCAGCAGGTCTTCCGGGACTAGCGACGGTGGTGAGCAGTTCTTC. Protein product: CASRSSGTSDGGEQFF.

This clonotype was counted at least ten times. The rearrangement joins TRBV3-1 to TRBJ2-5, with a weak D call TRBD1 (5 bases). This CDR3 spans 14 amino acids. Trimming cost V 0 bases and J 3 bases, with 8 bases left between them. Germline V gene sequence: CDR1 LGHDT, CDR2 YNNKEL (reference sequence). As DNA, the CDR3 is TGTGCCAGCAGCCAAGAGGCAGGGAAAGAGACCCAGTACTTC. Translation gives CASSQEAGKETQYF.

Details on this clonotype: It may be a read error: a sequence one base away is much more abundant. This rearrangement joins TRBV7-6 to TRBJ2-2; D is perhaps TRBD1 (6 bases). The germline gives CDR1 SGHVS, CDR2 FNYEAQ. V was shortened by 4 bases and J by 0 bases, with 21 bases between the two germline ends. The CDR3 is made up of 19 amino acids. For the CDR3, the DNA is TGTGCCAGCAGCTCAGCGCTTGTGGCGTGGACAGCGAACACCGGGGAGCTGTTTTTT. As protein: CASSSALVAWTANTGELFF.